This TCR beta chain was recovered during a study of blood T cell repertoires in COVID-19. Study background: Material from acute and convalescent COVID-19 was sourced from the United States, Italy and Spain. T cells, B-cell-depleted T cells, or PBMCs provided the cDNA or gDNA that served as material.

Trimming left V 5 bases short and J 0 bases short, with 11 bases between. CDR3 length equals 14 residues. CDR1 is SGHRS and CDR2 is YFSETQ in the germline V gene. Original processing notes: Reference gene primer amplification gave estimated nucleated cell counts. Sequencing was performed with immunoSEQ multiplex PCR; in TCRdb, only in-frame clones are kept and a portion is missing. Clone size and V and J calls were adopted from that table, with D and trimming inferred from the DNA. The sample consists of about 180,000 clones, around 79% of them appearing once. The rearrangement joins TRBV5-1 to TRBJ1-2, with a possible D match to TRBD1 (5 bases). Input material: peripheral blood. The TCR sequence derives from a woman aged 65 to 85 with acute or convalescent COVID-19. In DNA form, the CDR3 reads TGCGCCAGCAGTTCGGACACCGCTAACTATGGCTACACCTTC. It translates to CASSSDTANYGYTF.